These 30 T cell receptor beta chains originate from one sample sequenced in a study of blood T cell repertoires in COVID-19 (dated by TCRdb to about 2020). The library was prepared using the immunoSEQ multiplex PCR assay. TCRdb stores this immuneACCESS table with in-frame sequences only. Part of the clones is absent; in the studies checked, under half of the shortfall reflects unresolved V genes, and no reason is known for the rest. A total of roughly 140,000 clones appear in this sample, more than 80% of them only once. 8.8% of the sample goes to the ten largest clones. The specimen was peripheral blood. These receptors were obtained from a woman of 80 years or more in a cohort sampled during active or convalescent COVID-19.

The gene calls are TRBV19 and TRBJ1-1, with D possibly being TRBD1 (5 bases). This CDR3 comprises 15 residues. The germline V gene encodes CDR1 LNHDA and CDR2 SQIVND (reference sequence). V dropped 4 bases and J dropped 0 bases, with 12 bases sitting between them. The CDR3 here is CASSSRGHVNTEAFF. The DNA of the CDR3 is TGTGCCAGTAGTAGCCGAGGACATGTGAACACTGAAGCTTTCTTT.

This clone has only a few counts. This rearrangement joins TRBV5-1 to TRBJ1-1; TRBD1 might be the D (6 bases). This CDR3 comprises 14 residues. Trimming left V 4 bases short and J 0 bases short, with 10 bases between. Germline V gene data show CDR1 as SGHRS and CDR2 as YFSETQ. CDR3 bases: TGCGCCAGCAGCCAGTGGACAGTGAACACTGAAGCTTTCTTT. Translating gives CASSQWTVNTEAFF.

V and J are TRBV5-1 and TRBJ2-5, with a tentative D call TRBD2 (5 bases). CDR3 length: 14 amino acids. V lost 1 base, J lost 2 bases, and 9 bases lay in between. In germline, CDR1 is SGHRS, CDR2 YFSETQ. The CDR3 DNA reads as TGCGCCAGCAGCTTGTTGCCGGGGCAAGAGACCCAGTACTTC. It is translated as CASSLLPGQETQYF.

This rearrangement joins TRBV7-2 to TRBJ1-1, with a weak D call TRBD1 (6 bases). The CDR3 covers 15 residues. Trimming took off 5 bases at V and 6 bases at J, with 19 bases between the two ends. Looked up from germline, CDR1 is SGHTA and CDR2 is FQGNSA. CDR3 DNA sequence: TGTGCCAGCAGCCCGAGGACGGGGGGCAGGGCTGAAGCTTTCTTT. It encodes CASSPRTGGRAEAFF.

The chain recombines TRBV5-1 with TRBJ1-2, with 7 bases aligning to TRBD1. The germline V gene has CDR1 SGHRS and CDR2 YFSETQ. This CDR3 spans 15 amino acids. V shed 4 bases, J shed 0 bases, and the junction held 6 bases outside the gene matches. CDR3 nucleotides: TGCGCCAGCAGCCCCCGGGACAGTCCTAACTATGGCTACACCTTC. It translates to CASSPRDSPNYGYTF.

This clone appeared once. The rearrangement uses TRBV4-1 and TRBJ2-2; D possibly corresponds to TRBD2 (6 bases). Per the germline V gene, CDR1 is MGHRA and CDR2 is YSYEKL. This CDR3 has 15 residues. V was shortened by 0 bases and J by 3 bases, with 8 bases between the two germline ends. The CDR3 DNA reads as TGCGCCAGCAGCCAAGATCTAGCGTACACCGGGGAGCTGTTTTTT. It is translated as CASSQDLAYTGELFF.

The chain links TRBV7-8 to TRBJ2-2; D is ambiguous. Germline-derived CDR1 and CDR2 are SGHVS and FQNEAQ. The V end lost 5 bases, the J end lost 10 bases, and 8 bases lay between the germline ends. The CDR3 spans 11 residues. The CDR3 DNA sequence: TGTGCCAGCAGCGAGAGTTCGGAGCTGTTTTTT. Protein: CASSESSELFF.

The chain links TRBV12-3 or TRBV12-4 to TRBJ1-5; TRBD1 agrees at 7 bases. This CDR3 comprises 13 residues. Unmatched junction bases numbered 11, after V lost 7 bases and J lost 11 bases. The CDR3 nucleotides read TGTGCCAGCACCGGGACAGTGTCGCGTACCCAGCATTTT. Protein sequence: CASTGTVSRTQHF.

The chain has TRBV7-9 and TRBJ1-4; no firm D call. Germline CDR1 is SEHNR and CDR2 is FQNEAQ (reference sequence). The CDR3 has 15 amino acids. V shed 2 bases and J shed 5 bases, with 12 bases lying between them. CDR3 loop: CASSLLGQLNEKLFF. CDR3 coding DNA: TGTGCCAGCAGCTTACTTGGGCAGCTCAATGAAAAACTGTTTTTT.

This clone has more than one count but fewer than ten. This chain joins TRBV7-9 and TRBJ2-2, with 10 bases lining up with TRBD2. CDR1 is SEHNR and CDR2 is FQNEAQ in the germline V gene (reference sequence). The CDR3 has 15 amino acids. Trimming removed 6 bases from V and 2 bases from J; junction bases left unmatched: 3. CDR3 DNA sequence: TGTGCCAGCAGAGTAGCGGGGGGTAACACCGGGGAGCTGTTTTTT. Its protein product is CASRVAGGNTGELFF.

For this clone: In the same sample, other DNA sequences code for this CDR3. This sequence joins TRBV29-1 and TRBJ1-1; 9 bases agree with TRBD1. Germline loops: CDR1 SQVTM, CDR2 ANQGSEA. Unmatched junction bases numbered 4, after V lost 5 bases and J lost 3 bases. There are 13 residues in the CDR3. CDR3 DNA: TGCAGCGTTAACAGGGGGCGCGACACTGAAGCTTTCTTT. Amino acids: CSVNRGRDTEAFF.

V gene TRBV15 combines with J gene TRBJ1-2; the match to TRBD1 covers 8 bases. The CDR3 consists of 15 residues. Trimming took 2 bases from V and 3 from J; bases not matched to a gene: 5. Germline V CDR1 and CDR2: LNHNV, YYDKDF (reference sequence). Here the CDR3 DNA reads TGTGCCACCAGCAGATCTGGACAGGGCCACTATGGCTACACCTTC. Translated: CATSRSGQGHYGYTF. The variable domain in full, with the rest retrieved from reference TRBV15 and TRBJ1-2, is DAMVIQNPRYQVTQFGKPVTLSCSQTLNHNVMYWYQQKSSQAPKLLFHYYDKDFNNEADTPDNFQSRRPNTSFCFLDIRSPGLGDTAMYLCATSRSGQGHYGYTFGSGTRLTVV.

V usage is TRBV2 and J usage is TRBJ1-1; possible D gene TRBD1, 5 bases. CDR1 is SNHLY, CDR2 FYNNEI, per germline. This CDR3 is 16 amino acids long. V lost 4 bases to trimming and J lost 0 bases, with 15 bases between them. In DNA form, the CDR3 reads TGTGCCAGCAGTGGGGCCAGACAGAGTTTGAACACTGAAGCTTTCTTT. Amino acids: CASSGARQSLNTEAFF.

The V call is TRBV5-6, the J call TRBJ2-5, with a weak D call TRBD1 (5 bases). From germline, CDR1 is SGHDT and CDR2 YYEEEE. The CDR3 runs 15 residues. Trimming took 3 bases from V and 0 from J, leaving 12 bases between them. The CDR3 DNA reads TGTGCCAGCAGCTGGGGCCCCCAGTACCAAGAGACCCAGTACTTC. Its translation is CASSWGPQYQETQYF.

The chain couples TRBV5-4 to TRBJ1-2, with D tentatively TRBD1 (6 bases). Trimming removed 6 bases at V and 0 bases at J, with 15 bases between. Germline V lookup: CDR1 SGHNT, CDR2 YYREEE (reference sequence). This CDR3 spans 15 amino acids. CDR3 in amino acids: CASKGTGHPNYGYTF. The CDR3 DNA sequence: TGTGCCAGCAAGGGTACGGGACACCCTAACTATGGCTACACCTTC.

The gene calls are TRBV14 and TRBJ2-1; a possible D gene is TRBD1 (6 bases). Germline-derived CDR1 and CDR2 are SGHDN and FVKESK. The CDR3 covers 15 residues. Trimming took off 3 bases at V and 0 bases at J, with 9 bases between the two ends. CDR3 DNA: TGTGCCAGCAGCCAGGGGGCCAGCTCCTACAATGAGCAGTTCTTC. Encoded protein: CASSQGASSYNEQFF.

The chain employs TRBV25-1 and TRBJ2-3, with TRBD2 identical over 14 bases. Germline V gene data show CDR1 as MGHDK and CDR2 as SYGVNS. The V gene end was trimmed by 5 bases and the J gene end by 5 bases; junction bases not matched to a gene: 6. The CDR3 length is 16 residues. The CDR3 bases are TGTGCCAGCAGTATAGCGGGACTAGCGGGGGTAGATACGCAGTATTTT. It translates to CASSIAGLAGVDTQYF.

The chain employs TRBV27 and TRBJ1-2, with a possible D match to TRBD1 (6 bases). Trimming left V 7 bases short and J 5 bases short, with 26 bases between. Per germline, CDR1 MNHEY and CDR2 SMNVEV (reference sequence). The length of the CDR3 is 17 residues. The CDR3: CASTPSVGGASWYGYTF. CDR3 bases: TGTGCCAGCACCCCCTCCGTCGGGGGGGCCTCTTGGTATGGCTACACCTTC.

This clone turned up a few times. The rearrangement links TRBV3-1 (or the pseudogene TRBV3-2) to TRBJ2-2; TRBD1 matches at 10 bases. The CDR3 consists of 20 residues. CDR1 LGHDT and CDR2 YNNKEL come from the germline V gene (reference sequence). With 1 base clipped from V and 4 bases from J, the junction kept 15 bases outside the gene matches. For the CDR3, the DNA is TGTGCCAGCAGCCAAGGCAGGGGACAGGGGTTTTTGTTAGGCACCGGGGAGCTGTTTTTT. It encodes CASSQGRGQGFLLGTGELFF.

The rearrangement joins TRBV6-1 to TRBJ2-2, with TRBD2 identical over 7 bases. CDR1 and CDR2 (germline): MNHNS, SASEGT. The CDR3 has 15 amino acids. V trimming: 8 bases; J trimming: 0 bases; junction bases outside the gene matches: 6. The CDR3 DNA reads TGTGCCAGCCCGAGCGGGGATACGAACACCGGGGAGCTGTTTTTT. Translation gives CASPSGDTNTGELFF.

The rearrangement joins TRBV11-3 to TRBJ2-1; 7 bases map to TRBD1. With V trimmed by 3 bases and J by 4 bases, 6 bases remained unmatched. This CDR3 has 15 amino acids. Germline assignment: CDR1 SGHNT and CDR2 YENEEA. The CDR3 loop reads CASSFRQGSYNEQFF. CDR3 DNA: TGTGCCAGCAGCTTTAGACAGGGCTCGTACAATGAGCAGTTCTTC.

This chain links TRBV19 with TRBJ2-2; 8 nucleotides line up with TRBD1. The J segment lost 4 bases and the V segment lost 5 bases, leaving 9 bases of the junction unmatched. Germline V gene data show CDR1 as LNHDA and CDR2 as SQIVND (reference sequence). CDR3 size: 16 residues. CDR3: CASSPWTGSGTGELFF. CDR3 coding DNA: TGTGCCAGTAGTCCATGGACAGGGAGCGGCACCGGGGAGCTGTTTTTT.

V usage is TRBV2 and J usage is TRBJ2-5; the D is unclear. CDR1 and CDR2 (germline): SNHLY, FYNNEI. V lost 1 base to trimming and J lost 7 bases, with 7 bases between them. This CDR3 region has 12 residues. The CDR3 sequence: CASSEVSGTQYF. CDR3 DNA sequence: TGTGCCAGCAGTGAAGTGTCGGGGACCCAGTACTTC.

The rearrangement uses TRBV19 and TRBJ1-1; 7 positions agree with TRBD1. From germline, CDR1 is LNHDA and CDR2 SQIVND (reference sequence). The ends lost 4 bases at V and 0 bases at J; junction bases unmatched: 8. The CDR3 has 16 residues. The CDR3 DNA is TGTGCCAGTAGTAAAACAGGGGTGGGGGTGAACACTGAAGCTTTCTTT. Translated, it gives CASSKTGVGVNTEAFF. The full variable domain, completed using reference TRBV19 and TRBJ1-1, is DGGITQSPKYLFRKEGQNVTLSCEQNLNHDAMYWYRQDPGQGLRLIYYSQIVNDFQKGDIAEGYSVSREKKESFPLTVTSAQKNPTAFYLCASSKTGVGVNTEAFFGQGTRLTVV.

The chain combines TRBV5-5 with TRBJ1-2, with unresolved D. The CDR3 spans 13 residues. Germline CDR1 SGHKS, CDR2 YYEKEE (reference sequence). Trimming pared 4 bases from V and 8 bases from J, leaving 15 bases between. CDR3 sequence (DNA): TGTGCCAGCAGCAAGGAGGGATGGTCGGGCTACACCTTC. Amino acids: CASSKEGWSGYTF.

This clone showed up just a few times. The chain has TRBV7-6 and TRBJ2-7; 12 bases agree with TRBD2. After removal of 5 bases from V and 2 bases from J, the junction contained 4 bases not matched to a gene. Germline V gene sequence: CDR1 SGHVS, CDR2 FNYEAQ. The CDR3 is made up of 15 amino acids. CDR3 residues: CASSPRTSGAYEQYF. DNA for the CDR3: TGTGCCAGCAGCCCTAGGACTAGCGGGGCCTACGAGCAGTACTTC.

The CDR3 DNA sequence: TGCGCCACCTCCCGGGGAGATACCGGGGAGCTGTTTTTT. Its translation: CATSRGDTGELFF. The gene calls are TRBV5-1 and TRBJ2-2; a possible D gene is TRBD2 (5 bases). The germline V gene encodes CDR1 SGHRS and CDR2 YFSETQ. The CDR3 contains 13 residues. V lost 9 bases, J lost 5 bases, and 14 bases lay in between.

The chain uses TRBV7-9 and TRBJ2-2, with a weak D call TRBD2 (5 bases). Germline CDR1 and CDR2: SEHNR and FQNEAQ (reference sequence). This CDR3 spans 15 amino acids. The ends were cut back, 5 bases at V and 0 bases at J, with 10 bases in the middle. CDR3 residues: CASSPQRSNTGELFF. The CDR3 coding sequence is TGTGCCAGCAGCCCGCAGCGGTCGAACACCGGGGAGCTGTTTTTT.

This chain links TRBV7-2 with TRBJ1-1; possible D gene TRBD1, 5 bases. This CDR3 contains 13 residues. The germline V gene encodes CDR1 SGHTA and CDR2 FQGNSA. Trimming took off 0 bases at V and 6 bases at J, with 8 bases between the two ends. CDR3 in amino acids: CASSLAQGPEAFF. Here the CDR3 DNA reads TGTGCCAGCAGCTTAGCGCAGGGTCCTGAAGCTTTCTTT.

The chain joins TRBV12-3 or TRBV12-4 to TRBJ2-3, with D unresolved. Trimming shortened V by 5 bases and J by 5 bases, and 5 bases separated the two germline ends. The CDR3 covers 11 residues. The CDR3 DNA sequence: TGTGCCAGCAGTGTCCGAGATACGCAGTATTTT. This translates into CASSVRDTQYF.